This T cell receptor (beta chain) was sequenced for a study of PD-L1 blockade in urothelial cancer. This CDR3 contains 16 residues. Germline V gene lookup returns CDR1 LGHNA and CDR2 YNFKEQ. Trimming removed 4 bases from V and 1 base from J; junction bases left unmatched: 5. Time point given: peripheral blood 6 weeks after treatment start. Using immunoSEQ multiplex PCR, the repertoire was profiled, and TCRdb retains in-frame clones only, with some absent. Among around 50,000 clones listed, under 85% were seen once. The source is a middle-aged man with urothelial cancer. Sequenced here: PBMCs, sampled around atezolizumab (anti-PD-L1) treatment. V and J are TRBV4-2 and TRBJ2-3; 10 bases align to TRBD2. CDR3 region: CASSPSAGGGTDTQYF. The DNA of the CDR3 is TGTGCCAGCAGCCCTTCAGCGGGGGGGGGCACAGATACGCAGTATTTT.